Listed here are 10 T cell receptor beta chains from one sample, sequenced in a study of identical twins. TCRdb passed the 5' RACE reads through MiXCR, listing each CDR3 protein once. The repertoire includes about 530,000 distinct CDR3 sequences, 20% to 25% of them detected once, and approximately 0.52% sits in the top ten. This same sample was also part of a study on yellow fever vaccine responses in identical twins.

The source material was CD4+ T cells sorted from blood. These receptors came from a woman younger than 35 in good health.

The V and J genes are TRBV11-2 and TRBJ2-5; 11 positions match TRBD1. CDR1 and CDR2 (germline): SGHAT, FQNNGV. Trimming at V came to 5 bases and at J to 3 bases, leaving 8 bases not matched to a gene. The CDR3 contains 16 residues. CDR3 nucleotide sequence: TGTGCCAGCAGCCTCAGGTCGGGACAGGGGGAAGAGACCCAGTACTTC. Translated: CASSLRSGQGEETQYF.

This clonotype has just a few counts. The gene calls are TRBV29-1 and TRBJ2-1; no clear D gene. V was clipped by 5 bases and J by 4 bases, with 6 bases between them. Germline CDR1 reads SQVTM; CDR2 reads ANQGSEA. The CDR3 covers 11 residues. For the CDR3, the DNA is TGCAGCGTTCGGATTTACAATGAGCAGTTCTTC. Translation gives CSVRIYNEQFF.

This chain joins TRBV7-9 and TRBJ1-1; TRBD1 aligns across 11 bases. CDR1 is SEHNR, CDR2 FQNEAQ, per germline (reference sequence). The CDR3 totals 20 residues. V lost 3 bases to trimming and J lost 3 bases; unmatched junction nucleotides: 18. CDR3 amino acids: CASSFPVARTGGDRYTEAFF. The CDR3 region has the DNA TGTGCCAGCAGCTTTCCTGTCGCTCGGACAGGGGGCGATCGGTACACTGAAGCTTTCTTT. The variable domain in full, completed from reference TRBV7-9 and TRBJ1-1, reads DTGVSQNPRHKITKRGQNVTFRCDPISEHNRLYWYRQTLGQGPEFLTYFQNEAQLEKSRLLSDRFSAERPKGSFSTLEIQRTEQGDSAMYLCASSFPVARTGGDRYTEAFFGQGTRLTVV.

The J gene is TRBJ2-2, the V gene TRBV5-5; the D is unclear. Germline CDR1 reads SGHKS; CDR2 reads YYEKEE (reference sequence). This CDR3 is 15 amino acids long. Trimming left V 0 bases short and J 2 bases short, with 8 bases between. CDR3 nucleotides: TGTGCCAGCAGCTTGGAAGGGTTTAACACCGGGGAGCTGTTTTTT. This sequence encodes CASSLEGFNTGELFF.

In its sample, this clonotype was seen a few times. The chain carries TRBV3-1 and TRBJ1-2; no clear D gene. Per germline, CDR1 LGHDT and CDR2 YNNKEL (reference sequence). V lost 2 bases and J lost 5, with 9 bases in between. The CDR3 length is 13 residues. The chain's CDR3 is CASSQRADYGYTF. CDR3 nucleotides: TGTGCCAGCAGCCAAAGGGCGGATTATGGCTACACCTTC.

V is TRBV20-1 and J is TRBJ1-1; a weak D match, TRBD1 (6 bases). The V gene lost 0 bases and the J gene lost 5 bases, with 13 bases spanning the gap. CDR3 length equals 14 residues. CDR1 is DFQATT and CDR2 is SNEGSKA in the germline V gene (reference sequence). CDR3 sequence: CSARDLGGATEAFF. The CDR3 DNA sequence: TGCAGTGCTAGAGATCTAGGGGGGGCTACTGAAGCTTTCTTT.

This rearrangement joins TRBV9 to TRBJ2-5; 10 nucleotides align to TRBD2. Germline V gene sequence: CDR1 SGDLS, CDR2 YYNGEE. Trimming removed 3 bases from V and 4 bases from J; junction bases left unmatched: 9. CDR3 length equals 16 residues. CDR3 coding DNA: TGTGCCAGCAGCGGACTAGCGGGCCTACCAGCAGAGACCCAGTACTTC. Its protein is CASSGLAGLPAETQYF.

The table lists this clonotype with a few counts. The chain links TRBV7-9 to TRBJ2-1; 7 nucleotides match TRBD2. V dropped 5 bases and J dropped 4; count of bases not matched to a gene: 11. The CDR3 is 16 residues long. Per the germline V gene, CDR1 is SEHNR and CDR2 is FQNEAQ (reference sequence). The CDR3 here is CASSLRTSGWYNEQFF. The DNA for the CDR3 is TGTGCCAGCAGCCTACGGACTAGTGGATGGTACAATGAGCAGTTCTTC.

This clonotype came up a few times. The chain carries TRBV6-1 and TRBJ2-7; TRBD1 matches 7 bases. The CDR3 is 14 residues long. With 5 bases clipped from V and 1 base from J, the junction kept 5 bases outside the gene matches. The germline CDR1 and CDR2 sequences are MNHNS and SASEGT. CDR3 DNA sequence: TGTGCCAGCAGTCAGGACAGGCCGTCCTACGAGCAGTACTTC. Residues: CASSQDRPSYEQYF.

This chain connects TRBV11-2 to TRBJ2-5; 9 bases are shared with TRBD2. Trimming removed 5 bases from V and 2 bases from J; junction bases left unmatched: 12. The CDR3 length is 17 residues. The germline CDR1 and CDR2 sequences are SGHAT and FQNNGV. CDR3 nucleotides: TGTGCCAGCAGCCAGGGGCGGGCTAGCGGGATTCAAGAGACCCAGTACTTC. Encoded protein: CASSQGRASGIQETQYF.